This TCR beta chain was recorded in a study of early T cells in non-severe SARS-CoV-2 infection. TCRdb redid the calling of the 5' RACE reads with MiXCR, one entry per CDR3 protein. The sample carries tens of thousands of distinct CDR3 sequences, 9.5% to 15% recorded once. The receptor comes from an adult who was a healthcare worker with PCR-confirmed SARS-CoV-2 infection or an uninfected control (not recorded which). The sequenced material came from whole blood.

The CDR3 loop is CSARDNGGAGNTIYF. As DNA, the CDR3 is TGCAGTGCTAGAGATAACGGAGGGGCTGGAAACACCATATATTTT. The rearrangement uses TRBV20-1 and TRBJ1-3; D may be TRBD1 (5 bases). The length of the CDR3 is 15 residues. CDR1 DFQATT and CDR2 SNEGSKA come from the germline V gene (reference sequence). Deletions cut 0 bases from V and 2 bases from J, with 11 bases between.